This TCR beta chain appears in the sequencing data of a study of blood T cell repertoires in COVID-19. The overall study: From the United States, Italy and Spain came samples of acute and convalescent COVID-19.

This clone has more than one count but fewer than ten. The V gene lost 5 bases and the J gene lost 3 bases, with 13 bases spanning the gap. There are 14 residues in the CDR3. Germline V lookup: CDR1 SNHLY, CDR2 FYNNEI. This table comes from immunoSEQ multiplex PCR, and its TCRdb copy is limited to in-frame clones, with some not included. The repertoire holds 65,000 to 85,000 clones, roughly 89% seen once, with under 6% in the top ten. This receptor was obtained from a human donor in a cohort sampled during active COVID-19. The sample was peripheral blood. V usage is TRBV2 and J usage is TRBJ1-2; weak D call: TRBD1 (6 bases). The CDR3 is CASSLQGVYYGYTF. The CDR3 DNA reads TGTGCCAGCAGTCTACAGGGTGTGTACTATGGCTACACCTTC.